Following are 29 T cell receptor beta chains from one sample sequenced in a study of T cell responses to AZD1222 COVID-19 vaccine. Profiling relied on immunoSEQ multiplex PCR, and the TCRdb table lists in-frame clones only, not all of them. Altogether about 110,000 clones are present, 70% to 85% being singletons, with the ten largest covering about 6%. This material consisted of peripheral blood, taken on day 0 of AZD1222 vaccination. The receptor source for this set is an adult in good health.

This chain links TRBV6-6 with TRBJ1-6; 10 bases align to TRBD1. Unmatched junction bases numbered 3, after V lost 6 bases and J lost 4 bases. This CDR3 is built from 15 residues. The germline CDR1 and CDR2 sequences are MNHNY and SVGAGI (reference sequence). The DNA for the CDR3 is TGTGCCAGCAGCCAGGGACAGGGGTATAATTCACCCCTCCACTTT. It codes for CASSQGQGYNSPLHF.

The gene calls are TRBV6-4 and TRBJ1-6, with 11 bases identical to TRBD1. CDR3 length: 14 residues. Germline V lookup: CDR1 MRHNA, CDR2 SNTAGT. J was trimmed by 9 bases and V by 2 bases; bases with no gene match: 0. CDR3 amino acids: CASSDGQGASPLHF. CDR3 bases: TGTGCCAGCAGTGACGGACAGGGGGCTTCACCCCTCCACTTT.

The rearrangement links TRBV7-8 to TRBJ2-1, with 7 bases identical to TRBD2. Germline loops: CDR1 SGHVS, CDR2 FQNEAQ. Trimming removed 5 bases from V and 1 base from J; junction bases left unmatched: 5. The CDR3 runs to 15 residues. The CDR3, as DNA: TGTGCCAGCAGCCCATTCGGGGGGTCCTACAATGAGCAGTTCTTC. This codes for CASSPFGGSYNEQFF. The whole variable domain, remainder taken from reference TRBV7-8 and TRBJ2-1, is GAGVSQSPRYKVAKRGQDVALRCDPISGHVSLFWYQQALGQGPEFLTYFQNEAQLDKSGLPSDRFFAERPEGSVSTLKIQRTQQEDSAVYLCASSPFGGSYNEQFFGPGTRLTVL.

In its sample, this clone was seen once. The CDR3 sequence is CASSYSQGFGYTF. The CDR3 DNA reads as TGTGCCAGCAGTTACTCCCAGGGGTTTGGCTACACCTTC. The J gene is TRBJ1-2, the V gene TRBV6-5; maybe TRBD1 (6 bases). Deletions cut 0 bases from V and 7 bases from J, with 9 bases between. Germline CDR1 is MNHEY and CDR2 is SVGAGI. This CDR3 spans 13 amino acids.

This chain links TRBV5-5 with TRBJ2-7; D is tentatively TRBD1 or TRBD2 (5 bases each). This CDR3 is 14 amino acids long. V was shortened by 4 bases and J by 5 bases, with 16 bases between the two germline ends. CDR1 is SGHKS and CDR2 is YYEKEE in the germline V gene (reference sequence). The CDR3 is CASSQPGPGHEQYF. The CDR3 DNA reads as TGTGCCAGCAGCCAGCCGGGACCAGGACACGAGCAGTACTTC. Full variable domain (remainder filled in from reference TRBV5-5 and TRBJ2-7): DAGVTQSPTHLIKTRGQQVTLRCSPISGHKSVSWYQQVLGQGPQFIFQYYEKEERGRGNFPDRFSARQFPNYSSELNVNALLLGDSALYLCASSQPGPGHEQYFGPGTRLTVT.

This sequence joins TRBV5-1 and TRBJ2-5; TRBD2 aligns across 14 bases. The J segment lost 2 bases and the V segment lost 4 bases, leaving 7 bases of the junction unmatched. This CDR3 has 17 residues. Germline V gene data show CDR1 as SGHRS and CDR2 as YFSETQ. The CDR3 nucleotides are TGCGCCAGCAGCCCCGGACTAGCGGGGGGATCGCAAGAGACCCAGTACTTC. Encoded protein: CASSPGLAGGSQETQYF.

J is TRBJ1-1 and V is TRBV7-8; possibly TRBD1 for D (5 bases). The CDR3 loop spans 14 amino acids. V was shortened by 2 bases and J by 0 bases, with 7 bases between the two germline ends. Germline V gene data show CDR1 as SGHVS and CDR2 as FQNEAQ. This chain's CDR3 is CASSLKGMNTEAFF. As DNA, the CDR3 is TGTGCCAGCAGCTTAAAGGGGATGAACACTGAAGCTTTCTTT. The entire variable domain, with the rest obtained from reference TRBV7-8 and TRBJ1-1, is as follows: GAGVSQSPRYKVAKRGQDVALRCDPISGHVSLFWYQQALGQGPEFLTYFQNEAQLDKSGLPSDRFFAERPEGSVSTLKIQRTQQEDSAVYLCASSLKGMNTEAFFGQGTRLTVV.

J is TRBJ1-4 and V is TRBV18; the D gene is possibly TRBD1 (6 bases). CDR1 is KGHSH and CDR2 is LQKENI in the germline V gene. V lost 0 bases and J 5 bases, leaving 13 bases between the germline ends. This CDR3 has 16 residues. The DNA of the CDR3 is TGTGCCAGCTCACCACCTGTCGGGGGGCGAAATGAAAAACTGTTTTTT. Protein product: CASSPPVGGRNEKLFF.

This chain connects TRBV28 to TRBJ1-5, with 9 bases fitting TRBD1. CDR1 is MDHEN, CDR2 SYDVKM, per germline. The CDR3 sequence is 15 residues long. V dropped 3 bases and J dropped 6; count of bases not matched to a gene: 6. The CDR3: CASSLGTGSTQPQHF. CDR3 bases: TGTGCCAGCAGTTTGGGGACAGGGAGTACTCAGCCCCAGCATTTT.

The chain recombines TRBV11-3 with TRBJ2-7; maybe TRBD2 (5 bases). This CDR3 has 14 amino acids. Trimming shortened V by 5 bases and J by 0 bases, and 11 bases separated the two germline ends. Germline values: CDR1 SGHNT, CDR2 YENEEA. The CDR3 sequence: CASSPLAGSYEQYF. Here the CDR3 DNA reads TGTGCCAGCAGCCCCCTTGCGGGCTCCTACGAGCAGTACTTC.

The rearrangement uses TRBV4-1 and TRBJ1-2; 9 nucleotides align to TRBD1. V lost 3 bases, J lost 2 bases, and 7 bases stayed unmatched. CDR1 is MGHRA, CDR2 YSYEKL, per germline. The CDR3 is made up of 16 amino acids. CDR3 in amino acids: CASSQGGQGKNYGYTF. Written as DNA, the CDR3 is TGCGCCAGCAGCCAGGGGGGACAGGGTAAAAACTATGGCTACACCTTC.

The chain is built from TRBV5-1 and TRBJ2-3; no reliable D call. Trimming cost V 4 bases and J 0 bases, with 9 bases left between them. Looked up from germline, CDR1 is SGHRS and CDR2 is YFSETQ. The CDR3 loop spans 14 amino acids. This CDR3 reads CASSPDHSTDTQYF. In DNA form, the CDR3 reads TGCGCCAGCAGCCCGGACCATAGCACAGATACGCAGTATTTT.

The chain employs TRBV30 and TRBJ1-2; 9 nucleotides align to TRBD1. CDR1 and CDR2 from the germline V gene are GTSNPN and SVGIG (reference sequence). Unmatched junction bases numbered 2, after V lost 1 base and J lost 2 bases. The CDR3 totals 14 residues. CDR3 sequence (DNA): TGTGCCTGGAGTGAAGACAGGGGGAACTATGGCTACACCTTC. It codes for CAWSEDRGNYGYTF.

J is TRBJ1-2 and V is TRBV29-1, with TRBD1 matching over 11 bases. There are 13 residues in the CDR3. The V segment lost 6 bases and the J segment 8 bases; nucleotides outside the gene matches: 8. CDR1 and CDR2 (germline): SQVTM, ANQGSEA. CDR3: CSVLGRTGGGYTF. CDR3 DNA sequence: TGCAGCGTCTTGGGGAGGACAGGGGGCGGCTACACCTTC.

The J gene is TRBJ2-5, the V gene TRBV12-3 or TRBV12-4; D might be TRBD2 (6 bases). V shed 5 bases and J shed 5 bases, with 9 bases lying between them. CDR3 length: 12 residues. The CDR3 nucleotides read TGTGCCAGCAGTGGGGGGAAGGAGACCCAGTACTTC. Encoded protein: CASSGGKETQYF.

The chain carries TRBV9 and TRBJ2-2; 10 positions match TRBD2. Germline V gives CDR1 SGDLS, CDR2 YYNGEE. J was trimmed by 7 bases and V by 0 bases; bases with no gene match: 0. This CDR3 is 14 amino acids long. The CDR3 DNA follows: TGTGCCAGCAGCGTAGGGACTAGCGGCGGGGAGCTGTTTTTT. Protein product: CASSVGTSGGELFF. Full variable domain (outside the CDR3, taken from reference TRBV9 and TRBJ2-2): DSGVTQTPKHLITATGQRVTLRCSPRSGDLSVYWYQQSLDQGLQFLIQYYNGEERAKGNILERFSAQQFPDLHSELNLSSLELGDSALYFCASSVGTSGGELFFGEGSRLTVL.

This clone occurred a few times. The rearrangement joins TRBV7-8 to TRBJ2-2; D not certain. The V gene's germline CDR1 is SGHVS and CDR2 FQNEAQ. The V gene lost 2 bases and the J gene lost 0 bases, with 10 bases spanning the gap. The CDR3 has 16 residues. CDR3 coding DNA: TGTGCCAGCAGCTTAACTATAGCCACGAACACCGGGGAGCTGTTTTTT. The encoded protein is CASSLTIATNTGELFF.

A few counts support this clone. The rearrangement links TRBV6-5 to TRBJ1-1; no clear D gene. This CDR3 spans 14 amino acids. Trimming pared 4 bases from V and 4 bases from J, leaving 13 bases between. Germline V CDR1 and CDR2: MNHEY, SVGAGI. The CDR3, as DNA: TGTGCCAGCAGTTTCGTACGACGCGGCACTGAAGCTTTCTTT. This sequence encodes CASSFVRRGTEAFF.

The chain uses TRBV28 and TRBJ2-1; unclear D gene. Trimming took off 10 bases at V and 5 bases at J, with 9 bases between the two ends. Germline loops: CDR1 MDHEN, CDR2 SYDVKM. CDR3 length: 11 residues. The CDR3: CATTRDNEQFF. CDR3 DNA: TGTGCCACGACTCGAGACAATGAGCAGTTCTTC.

The V and J genes are TRBV24-1 and TRBJ2-5; TRBD1 matches at 7 bases. The CDR3 covers 13 residues. The V gene end was trimmed by 7 bases and the J gene end by 4 bases; junction bases not matched to a gene: 5. CDR1 KGHDR and CDR2 SFDVKD come from the germline V gene. The CDR3 nucleotides are TGTGCCACCAGGGGACAGACAGGAGAGACCCAGTACTTC. Protein sequence: CATRGQTGETQYF.

The rearrangement joins TRBV5-4 to TRBJ1-1; tentatively, D is TRBD1 (6 bases). Germline CDR1 and CDR2: SGHNT and YYREEE (reference sequence). This CDR3 comprises 15 residues. The V and J ends lost 0 bases and 4 bases respectively, with 13 bases between them. The CDR3 sequence: CASSLGRGEVTEAFF. The CDR3 region has the DNA TGTGCCAGCAGCTTGGGCAGGGGAGAAGTCACTGAAGCTTTCTTT.

The rearrangement uses TRBV2 and TRBJ1-5, with D possibly matching TRBD1 (5 bases). The length of the CDR3 is 14 residues. The V end was cut by 5 bases, the J end by 2 bases, with 10 bases between. Germline CDR1 is SNHLY and CDR2 is FYNNEI. The CDR3 DNA is TGTGCCAGCAGTAGGGACTGGGGCAATCAGCCCCAGCATTTT. It translates to CASSRDWGNQPQHF.

The CDR3 region is CASIGRGRGISTGELFF. In DNA form, the CDR3 reads TGTGCCAGCATTGGCCGGGGCCGGGGCATTAGCACCGGGGAGCTGTTTTTT. The chain uses TRBV27 and TRBJ2-2; D may match TRBD1 or TRBD2 (5 bases each). This CDR3 is built from 17 residues. Deletions cut 7 bases from V and 4 bases from J, with 22 bases between. The germline V gene encodes CDR1 MNHEY and CDR2 SMNVEV (reference sequence).

V usage is TRBV1 and J usage is TRBJ2-5; the table's D call TRBD2 went unverified against the DNA. TRBV1 counts as a pseudogene. The CDR3 contains 15 residues. The CDR3 nucleotides are TGCACCAGCAGCCCTCGACTAGCGGAGGATCGGACCCAGTACTTC. It codes for CTSSPRLAEDRTQYF.

The CDR3 is CASSSTASAYEQYF. The CDR3, as DNA: TGTGCCAGCAGCTCGACAGCATCTGCCTACGAGCAGTACTTC. The gene calls are TRBV7-3 and TRBJ2-7; possibly TRBD1 for D (5 bases). The CDR3 length is 14 residues. V was trimmed by 4 bases and J by 2 bases, leaving 12 bases between them. CDR1 is SGHTA and CDR2 is FQGTGA in the germline V gene.

V and J are TRBV5-6 and TRBJ2-7, with D tentatively TRBD1 (5 bases). Trimming shortened V by 0 bases and J by 6 bases, and 13 bases separated the two germline ends. CDR3 length equals 14 residues. Germline CDR1 is SGHDT and CDR2 is YYEEEE. The CDR3 DNA reads as TGTGCCAGCAGCTTGGGTCGCAGGGCTAGCGAGCAGTACTTC. Its protein is CASSLGRRASEQYF.

The chain has TRBV4-2 and TRBJ2-6; D is uncertain. The germline V and J ends were trimmed by 4 bases and 1 base, with 11 bases remaining between them. The CDR3 is made up of 16 amino acids. The V gene's germline CDR1 is LGHNA and CDR2 YNFKEQ. DNA for the CDR3: TGTGCCAGCAGCCCGGACGGGTCATCTGGGGCCAACGTCCTGACTTTC. Residues: CASSPDGSSGANVLTF.

This chain uses TRBV7-2 with TRBJ1-1, with D unresolved. CDR3 size: 12 residues. CDR1 and CDR2 from the germline V gene are SGHTA and FQGNSA. V was pared by 3 bases and J by 11 bases, with 13 bases between. The DNA of the CDR3 is TGTGCCAGCAGCTTTGGGGATGCTTCGGCTTTCTTT. Residues: CASSFGDASAFF.

The chain has TRBV5-1 and TRBJ2-7; 7 bases are a match to TRBD1. The CDR3 sequence is 16 residues long. CDR1 SGHRS and CDR2 YFSETQ come from the germline V gene. The trim removed 0 bases at V and 2 bases at J, leaving 8 bases unmatched. The chain's CDR3 is CASSLVRGPSTYEQYF. CDR3 DNA: TGCGCCAGCAGCTTGGTTAGGGGGCCCAGTACCTACGAGCAGTACTTC. Variable domain in full (rest from reference TRBV5-1 and TRBJ2-7): KAGVTQTPRYLIKTRGQQVTLSCSPISGHRSVSWYQQTPGQGLQFLFEYFSETQRNKGNFPGRFSGRQFSNSRSEMNVSTLELGDSALYLCASSLVRGPSTYEQYFGPGTRLTVT.